The 19 T cell receptor beta chains given below trace back to one sample, sequenced in a study of technical replicates of blood from several donors. Assay used: immunoSEQ multiplex PCR; TCRdb lists only in-frame clones, some missing. This table holds around 80,000 clones, nearly 99% found once. The sample comprised T cells isolated from PBMCs. These receptor sequences come from a human donor in good health.

This clone was seen a single time. The V gene is TRBV7-9, the J gene TRBJ1-2; no definite D call. Germline loops: CDR1 SEHNR, CDR2 FQNEAQ (reference sequence). V lost 1 base to trimming and J lost 2 bases, with 8 bases between them. The CDR3 has 14 residues. The CDR3: CASSLDVENYGYTF. The CDR3 DNA sequence: TGTGCCAGCAGCTTAGATGTGGAGAACTATGGCTACACCTTC.

The chain links TRBV15 to TRBJ1-2, with 7 bases lining up with TRBD1. From germline, CDR1 is LNHNV and CDR2 YYDKDF (reference sequence). The trim removed 3 bases at V and 6 bases at J, leaving 13 bases unmatched. This CDR3 region has 16 residues. In DNA form, the CDR3 reads TGTGCCACCAGCAGTCTCCCAGGGGCAGGGGGTGATGGCTACACCTTC. It is translated as CATSSLPGAGGDGYTF.

This chain joins TRBV25-1 and TRBJ2-5, with a weak D call TRBD2 (6 bases). Germline V gives CDR1 MGHDK, CDR2 SYGVNS. This CDR3 is built from 16 residues. Trimming took off 6 bases at V and 3 bases at J, with 20 bases between the two ends. The CDR3 protein is CASSSLGLTSKETQYF. Written as DNA, the CDR3 is TGTGCCAGCAGCTCCCTGGGACTGACTTCAAAAGAGACCCAGTACTTC.

The chain carries TRBV28 and TRBJ1-2, with 7 bases lining up with TRBD1. Germline trimming cut 7 bases from V and 8 bases from J; bases unmatched to any gene: 13. The V gene's germline CDR1 is MDHEN and CDR2 SYDVKM. This CDR3 spans 14 amino acids. In DNA, the CDR3 is TGTGCCAGCAACCCCTCAGGAGGGGGCTGGGGCTACACCTTC. It translates to CASNPSGGGWGYTF.

This chain joins TRBV28 and TRBJ2-7; TRBD1 aligns across 7 bases. The length of the CDR3 is 15 residues. CDR1 and CDR2 (germline): MDHEN, SYDVKM. The V segment lost 2 bases and the J segment 0 bases; nucleotides outside the gene matches: 4. CDR3 sequence: CASSLPDRDSYEQYF. CDR3 DNA sequence: TGTGCCAGCAGTTTACCCGACAGGGACTCCTACGAGCAGTACTTC.

The chain is built from TRBV6-5 and TRBJ2-5; no clear D. With 4 bases removed from V and 0 bases from J, the gap between germline ends came to 6 bases. This CDR3 has 13 residues. Looked up from germline, CDR1 is MNHEY and CDR2 is SVGAGI. The DNA of the CDR3 is TGTGCCAGCAGTTCAGCGTACCAAGAGACCCAGTACTTC. Encoded protein: CASSSAYQETQYF.

The V gene is TRBV6-6, the J gene TRBJ1-5, with TRBD1 matching over 7 bases. Germline trimming cut 5 bases from V and 5 bases from J; bases unmatched to any gene: 3. There are 13 residues in the CDR3. Germline V lookup: CDR1 MNHNY, CDR2 SVGAGI (reference sequence). CDR3 in amino acids: CASSRGTDQPQHF. CDR3 coding DNA: TGTGCCAGCAGTAGGGGGACAGATCAGCCCCAGCATTTT.

The rearrangement joins TRBV27 to TRBJ2-7; 9 bases are shared with TRBD2. The junction had 7 bases not matched to a gene; V was cut back by 5 bases and J by 2 bases. The CDR3 totals 15 residues. CDR1 is MNHEY and CDR2 is SMNVEV in the germline V gene (reference sequence). CDR3 bases: TGTGCCAGCAGTCCCAGCCGGACTAGCGCCTACGAGCAGTACTTC. Residues: CASSPSRTSAYEQYF.

The rearrangement joins TRBV7-9 to TRBJ2-1; no firm D call. V gave up 3 bases and J gave up 5 bases, with 11 bases separating them. Germline assignment: CDR1 SEHNR and CDR2 FQNEAQ (reference sequence). The CDR3 has 14 amino acids. CDR3 amino acids: CASSFTRNHNEQFF. The CDR3 DNA is TGTGCCAGCAGCTTCACTCGAAACCACAATGAGCAGTTCTTC.

J is TRBJ1-4 and V is TRBV28, with D possibly matching TRBD1 (6 bases). The CDR3 spans 16 residues. Deletions cut 3 bases from V and 2 bases from J, with 13 bases between. Looked up from germline, CDR1 is MDHEN and CDR2 is SYDVKM. As DNA, the CDR3 is TGTGCCAGCAGTTTTATCTGGGGGCTGACTAATGAAAAACTGTTTTTT. Translating it yields CASSFIWGLTNEKLFF.

The chain carries TRBV5-1 and TRBJ1-1, with 9 bases fitting TRBD1. CDR3 length: 14 residues. J gave up 7 bases and V 0 bases, and 4 bases lay outside the gene matches. Per germline, CDR1 SGHRS and CDR2 YFSETQ. The CDR3 sequence: CASSLERDRDEAFF. Written as DNA, the CDR3 is TGCGCCAGCAGCTTGGAGCGGGACAGGGATGAAGCTTTCTTT.

This clone showed up just a few times. The chain couples TRBV6-4 to TRBJ2-6; TRBD1 aligns across 8 bases. CDR1 is MRHNA, CDR2 SNTAGT, per germline. This CDR3 has 14 residues. V lost 4 bases to trimming and J lost 4 bases; unmatched junction nucleotides: 0. CDR3 sequence: CASSGTGGANVLTF. CDR3 DNA: TGTGCCAGCAGTGGGACAGGGGGGGCCAACGTCCTGACTTTC.

The rearrangement uses TRBV30 and TRBJ1-2, with 7 bases aligning to TRBD1. The CDR3 length is 12 residues. Trimming cost V 4 bases and J 11 bases; bases outside gene matches: 10. Germline V gene data show CDR1 as GTSNPN and CDR2 as SVGIG (reference sequence). In DNA form, the CDR3 reads TGTGCCTGGACGACAGGGTATCAGAGTTACACCTTC. Translating gives CAWTTGYQSYTF.

The chain carries TRBV6-1 and TRBJ2-1; weak D call: TRBD2 (7 bases). Per the germline V gene, CDR1 is MNHNS and CDR2 is SASEGT. The CDR3 is 14 amino acids. The V and J ends lost 3 bases and 9 bases respectively, with 15 bases between them. CDR3 loop: CASSDLGGAREQFF. CDR3 sequence (DNA): TGTGCCAGCAGTGACCTGGGGGGGGCGCGTGAGCAGTTCTTC.

Worth noting for this clone: One end of the junction varies from germline; a read error may be responsible. The genes are TRBV7-7 and TRBJ2-5; D possibly corresponds to TRBD2 (6 bases). CDR1 is SSHAT and CDR2 is FNYEAQ in the germline V gene (reference sequence). The CDR3 loop spans 13 amino acids. DNA of the CDR3: TGTGCTAGCAGCTTAGACGTGGGGGGGACCCAGTACTTC. Its translation is CASSLDVGGTQYF.

V and J are TRBV2 and TRBJ2-3, with 11 positions matching TRBD2. The CDR3 extends over 15 amino acids. The V gene's germline CDR1 is SNHLY and CDR2 FYNNEI. J was trimmed by 4 bases and V by 4 bases; bases with no gene match: 4. The CDR3 DNA sequence: TGTGCCAGCAGTGCCCTAGCGGGAGGCGCAGATACGCAGTATTTT. Residues: CASSALAGGADTQYF.

The CDR3 loop reads CASRDRGTSTEAFF. CDR3 nucleotides: TGTGCCAGCAGAGACAGGGGCACATCCACTGAAGCTTTCTTT. V and J are TRBV11-3 and TRBJ1-1, with 8 nucleotides matching TRBD1. Germline V lookup: CDR1 SGHNT, CDR2 YENEEA. Unmatched junction bases numbered 7, after V lost 6 bases and J lost 4 bases. The CDR3 is 14 amino acids. The full variable domain, rest sourced from reference TRBV11-3 and TRBJ1-1, is EAGVVQSPRYKIIEKKQPVAFWCNPISGHNTLYWYLQNLGQGPELLIRYENEEAVDDSQLPKDRFSAERLKGVDSTLKIQPAELGDSAVYLCASRDRGTSTEAFFGQGTRLTVV.

The CDR3 DNA reads as TGCGCCAGCAGCCCGTCGGGTGGTACTGAAGCTTTCTTT. It is translated as CASSPSGGTEAFF. The genes are TRBV5-1 and TRBJ1-1, with no clear D. Germline V gene data show CDR1 as SGHRS and CDR2 as YFSETQ. This CDR3 spans 13 amino acids. Trimming cost V 4 bases and J 5 bases, with 12 bases left between them.

V and J are TRBV7-9 and TRBJ2-2; D is perhaps TRBD1 (5 bases). In germline, CDR1 is SEHNR, CDR2 FQNEAQ (reference sequence). Trimming took 1 base from V and 0 from J, leaving 9 bases between them. This CDR3 comprises 16 residues. The CDR3 DNA is TGTGCCAGCAGCTTAGAGGGGTGGTCGAACACCGGGGAGCTGTTTTTT. Amino acid sequence: CASSLEGWSNTGELFF.